Shown below are 20 T cell receptor beta chains from a single sample sequenced in a study of T cell changes during pregnancy in multiple sclerosis. The protocol was immunoSEQ multiplex PCR, while the TCRdb copy is restricted to in-frame clones and leaves out a portion. The sample records around 68,000 clones, around 92% being singletons. The sequences come from peripheral blood, collected after pregnancy. The receptors were sampled from a female donor in good health, enrolled as a control in a pregnancy study.

V and J are TRBV27 and TRBJ2-1, with 12 bases fitting TRBD2. J lost 0 bases, V lost 5 bases, and 11 bases had no gene match. CDR3 size: 19 residues. Looked up from germline, CDR1 is MNHEY and CDR2 is SMNVEV (reference sequence). The CDR3 loop is CASSKRLAGASSSYNEQFF. The CDR3, as DNA: TGTGCCAGCAGTAAGAGACTAGCGGGGGCCTCTAGCTCCTACAATGAGCAGTTCTTC.

This clone was picked up one time. The V and J genes are TRBV15 and TRBJ1-2; D uncertain. Germline V gives CDR1 LNHNV, CDR2 YYDKDF (reference sequence). The ends were cut back, 0 bases at V and 8 bases at J, with 10 bases in the middle. The length of the CDR3 is 13 residues. CDR3 nucleotide sequence: TGTGCCACCAGCAGAGATCGTCGTGAGGGCTACACCTTC. It encodes CATSRDRREGYTF.

This clone was recorded only once. The chain carries TRBV9 and TRBJ2-2; TRBD2 matches at 13 bases. Germline V gene sequence: CDR1 SGDLS, CDR2 YYNGEE. V lost 0 bases to trimming and J lost 5 bases; unmatched junction nucleotides: 7. The CDR3 is 18 residues long. CDR3 in DNA: TGTGCCAGCAGCGTAGAGCAACTAGCGGGGGGGATAACCGGGGAGCTGTTTTTT. It specifies CASSVEQLAGGITGELFF.

CDR3: CASSLGGGTGGIQETQYF. The CDR3 nucleotides read TGTGCCAGCAGCTTGGGAGGAGGGACAGGGGGCATCCAAGAGACCCAGTACTTC. This chain links TRBV5-6 with TRBJ2-5, with TRBD1 matching over 12 bases. Trimming removed 0 bases from V and 1 base from J; junction bases left unmatched: 7. This CDR3 region has 18 residues. Germline-derived CDR1 and CDR2 are SGHDT and YYEEEE.

The count of this clone is one. V and J are TRBV19 and TRBJ2-1; TRBD1 agrees at 9 bases. Trimming took 3 bases from V and 4 from J; bases not matched to a gene: 1. The CDR3 has 14 amino acids. Per germline, CDR1 LNHDA and CDR2 SQIVND (reference sequence). The chain's CDR3 is CASSIGQGYNEQFF. The CDR3 bases are TGTGCCAGTAGTATCGGACAGGGGTACAATGAGCAGTTCTTC. The whole variable domain, remainder taken from reference TRBV19 and TRBJ2-1, is DGGITQSPKYLFRKEGQNVTLSCEQNLNHDAMYWYRQDPGQGLRLIYYSQIVNDFQKGDIAEGYSVSREKKESFPLTVTSAQKNPTAFYLCASSIGQGYNEQFFGPGTRLTVL.

This clone turned up a few times. The V call is TRBV4-2, the J call TRBJ1-1; 8 positions agree with TRBD1. CDR1 LGHNA and CDR2 YNFKEQ come from the germline V gene. The CDR3 consists of 14 residues. The J segment lost 11 bases and the V segment lost 1 base, leaving 9 bases of the junction unmatched. The DNA of the CDR3 is TGTGCCAGCAGCCAAGCCGACAGGGGAGGGGAGGCTTTCTTT. Translated: CASSQADRGGEAFF.

This clone was seen just once. The chain joins TRBV18 to TRBJ1-1; TRBD1 matches at 12 bases. The CDR3 length is 16 residues. V trimming: 6 bases; J trimming: 6 bases; junction bases outside the gene matches: 11. Germline V gene sequence: CDR1 KGHSH, CDR2 LQKENI. The CDR3 DNA reads TGTGCCAGCTCGGGGGAGATGGGACAGGGGGCCTCTGAAGCTTTCTTT. It is translated as CASSGEMGQGASEAFF.

This clone was counted once. The CDR3 coding sequence is TGCGCCAGCAGCTTGGTCGGGGAAAGCTCACCCCTCCACTTT. Its protein is CASSLVGESSPLHF. This sequence joins TRBV5-1 and TRBJ1-6; D unclear. The germline gives CDR1 SGHRS, CDR2 YFSETQ. V was trimmed by 0 bases and J by 10 bases, leaving 11 bases between them. This CDR3 is built from 14 residues.

This rearrangement joins TRBV19 to TRBJ2-7; tentative D call: TRBD2 (6 bases). V dropped 3 bases and J dropped 1 base, with 10 bases sitting between them. The CDR3 extends over 14 amino acids. Germline CDR1 and CDR2: LNHDA and SQIVND (reference sequence). CDR3 amino acids: CASSIGGESYEQYF. The CDR3 coding sequence is TGTGCCAGTAGTATTGGCGGGGAATCCTACGAGCAGTACTTC. The variable domain in full, completed from reference TRBV19 and TRBJ2-7, reads DGGITQSPKYLFRKEGQNVTLSCEQNLNHDAMYWYRQDPGQGLRLIYYSQIVNDFQKGDIAEGYSVSREKKESFPLTVTSAQKNPTAFYLCASSIGGESYEQYFGPGTRLTVT.

This sequence joins TRBV5-1 and TRBJ2-1, with TRBD2 identical over 11 bases. Germline V gives CDR1 SGHRS, CDR2 YFSETQ. The CDR3 has 15 residues. V was clipped by 7 bases and J by 3 bases; unmatched bases: 6. The CDR3 here is CASLAGTSGYNEQFF. The CDR3 DNA is TGCGCCAGCCTGGCGGGGACTAGCGGCTACAATGAGCAGTTCTTC.

The chain recombines TRBV4-3 with TRBJ2-2; D call uncertain. Germline V gene lookup returns CDR1 LGHNA and CDR2 YSLEER. The CDR3 contains 13 residues. V was clipped by 1 base and J by 8 bases, with 8 bases between them. The CDR3, as DNA: TGCGCCAGCAGCCAAGGCACGGGTGGGGAGCTGTTTTTT. It encodes CASSQGTGGELFF.

The rearrangement uses TRBV7-3 and TRBJ2-2, with 10 nucleotides matching TRBD1. There are 15 residues in the CDR3. Germline trimming cut 4 bases from V and 1 base from J; bases unmatched to any gene: 0. The germline gives CDR1 SGHTA, CDR2 FQGTGA. Here the CDR3 DNA reads TGTGCCAGCAGCTGGACAGGGGGGAACACCGGGGAGCTGTTTTTT. Amino acids: CASSWTGGNTGELFF.

Points on this clone: Distinct nucleotide sequences in the sample also encode this CDR3. The CDR3 protein is CASSSGQGAFGYTF. Here the CDR3 DNA reads TGTGCCAGCAGCTCCGGACAGGGGGCCTTTGGCTACACCTTC. The V and J genes are TRBV7-9 and TRBJ1-2; 11 nucleotides agree with TRBD1. Germline V lookup: CDR1 SEHNR, CDR2 FQNEAQ (reference sequence). CDR3 length: 14 residues. The junction had 5 bases not matched to a gene; V was cut back by 4 bases and J by 7 bases.

The rearrangement links TRBV4-3 to TRBJ2-7; a possible D gene is TRBD1 (6 bases). CDR1 and CDR2 from the germline V gene are LGHNA and YSLEER. The CDR3 sequence is 14 residues long. The V gene lost 1 base and the J gene lost 5 bases, with 12 bases spanning the gap. The CDR3 DNA reads TGCGCCAGCAGCCAAGTAAAGGGGGATAACGAGCAGTACTTC. Encoded protein: CASSQVKGDNEQYF.

The genes are TRBV15 and TRBJ1-1, with unresolved D. This CDR3 has 14 amino acids. Deletions cut 1 base from V and 5 bases from J, with 11 bases between. The V gene's germline CDR1 is LNHNV and CDR2 YYDKDF (reference sequence). The CDR3 sequence: CATSRVLGGTEAFF. As DNA, the CDR3 is TGTGCCACCAGCAGAGTCCTTGGAGGAACTGAAGCTTTCTTT.

The chain carries TRBV10-3 and TRBJ2-7, with 14 bases fitting TRBD2. Losses at the gene ends were 6 bases for V and 0 bases for J; bases not matched to a gene: 4. Germline loops: CDR1 ENHRY, CDR2 SYGVKD. The CDR3 loop spans 16 amino acids. The CDR3 spells CAIRGLAGDLSYEQYF. In DNA form, the CDR3 reads TGTGCCATCAGGGGACTAGCGGGGGACCTCTCCTACGAGCAGTACTTC.

The V gene is TRBV5-1, the J gene TRBJ2-5, with TRBD1 identical over 8 bases. Germline-derived CDR1 and CDR2 are SGHRS and YFSETQ. The CDR3 consists of 16 residues. J was trimmed by 4 bases and V by 0 bases; bases with no gene match: 8. The CDR3 sequence is CASSLDQGARGETQYF. The CDR3 bases are TGCGCCAGCAGCTTGGACCAGGGGGCGAGAGGAGAGACCCAGTACTTC. Drawing the rest from reference TRBV5-1 and TRBJ2-5, the complete variable domain is KAGVTQTPRYLIKTRGQQVTLSCSPISGHRSVSWYQQTPGQGLQFLFEYFSETQRNKGNFPGRFSGRQFSNSRSEMNVSTLELGDSALYLCASSLDQGARGETQYFGPGTRLLVL.

The rearrangement links TRBV7-2 to TRBJ1-2, with D perhaps TRBD1 (5 bases). With 3 bases removed from V and 2 bases from J, the gap between germline ends came to 16 bases. CDR1 SGHTA and CDR2 FQGNSA come from the germline V gene. The CDR3 loop spans 16 amino acids. CDR3: CASSLGAGRSNYGYTF. The CDR3 DNA follows: TGTGCCAGCAGCTTGGGTGCGGGGCGGTCCAACTATGGCTACACCTTC.

J is TRBJ1-6 and V is TRBV7-8; 9 bases agree with TRBD1. The CDR3 totals 15 residues. Germline values: CDR1 SGHVS, CDR2 FQNEAQ. Trimming at V came to 5 bases and at J to 5 bases, leaving 4 bases not matched to a gene. The DNA of the CDR3 is TGTGCCAGCAGCCCCCGGGACAGGGATAATTCACCCCTCCACTTT. Its translation is CASSPRDRDNSPLHF.

The J gene is TRBJ1-2, the V gene TRBV9; TRBD1 matches 9 bases. The V segment lost 0 bases and the J segment 5 bases; nucleotides outside the gene matches: 8. Germline CDR1 and CDR2: SGDLS and YYNGEE. This CDR3 comprises 16 residues. CDR3 nucleotides: TGTGCCAGCAGCGTAGTAGGACAGGGGAATTTTTATGGCTACACCTTC. This gives the protein CASSVVGQGNFYGYTF.